This is a list of T cell receptor beta chains from one sample in a study of early T cells in non-severe SARS-CoV-2 infection. TCRdb reprocessed the 5' RACE reads via MiXCR and lists one record per CDR3 protein. The sample consists of fewer than 30,000 distinct CDR3 sequences, 6% to 7.5% of them appearing once. The source was whole blood, collected at baseline. Receptor source: an adult who was a healthcare worker with PCR-confirmed SARS-CoV-2 infection or an uninfected control (not recorded which). Each CDR3 is given with its conserved first and last residue. The D gene is left open where the match is weak. Only part of the rows carry a size: once, few, many, or a class if the clone is expanded.

CDR3nt: TGTGCCAGCAGCTCACAGGGAAACACCATATATTTT
CDR3aa: CASSSQGNTIYF
v_gene: TRBV7-2
j_gene: TRBJ1-3
d_gene: NA
abundance: many

CDR3nt: TGCGCCAGCAGCTTGCAGAGGGGGCCTCATCCCTACGAGCAGTACTTC
CDR3aa: CASSLQRGPHPYEQYF
v_gene: TRBV5-1
j_gene: TRBJ2-7
d_gene: TRBD1
abundance: many

CDR3nt: TGCGCCAGCAGCTGGGAGGCTTCAGGGGGCGCGAACGGCTACACCTTC
CDR3aa: CASSWEASGGANGYTF
v_gene: TRBV5-1
j_gene: TRBJ1-2
d_gene: TRBD1
abundance: NA

CDR3nt: TGTGCCAGCACCACTTCGGACGGAAGTTCGTGGACCGGGGAGCTGTTTTTT
CDR3aa: CASTTSDGSSWTGELFF
v_gene: TRBV3-1
j_gene: TRBJ2-2
d_gene: NA
abundance: many

CDR3nt: TGTGCCATCAGTGAGGCAGATACAGGCTACGAGCAGTACTTC
CDR3aa: CAISEADTGYEQYF
v_gene: TRBV10-3
j_gene: TRBJ2-7
d_gene: NA
abundance: many

CDR3nt: TGTGCCAGCAGTTTAGGCGGCGGTCTGATGAACACTGAAGCTTTCTTT
CDR3aa: CASSLGGGLMNTEAFF
v_gene: TRBV12-3/TRBV12-4
j_gene: TRBJ1-1
d_gene: NA
abundance: many

CDR3nt: TGTGCCACCAGTGATTTGGGGCGTAATCAGCCCCAGCATTTT
CDR3aa: CATSDLGRNQPQHF
v_gene: TRBV24-1
j_gene: TRBJ1-5
d_gene: NA
abundance: many

CDR3nt: TGCGCCAGCAGCCCGGACAGGCACTACGAGCAGTACTTC
CDR3aa: CASSPDRHYEQYF
v_gene: TRBV4-3
j_gene: TRBJ2-7
d_gene: TRBD1
abundance: many

CDR3nt: TGTGCCAGCAGTACGGCAGCGGGATCCGGGGACGAGCAGTACTTC
CDR3aa: CASSTAAGSGDEQYF
v_gene: TRBV28
j_gene: TRBJ2-7
d_gene: TRBD2
abundance: NA

CDR3nt: TGTGCCAGCAGCTTACACCGCCCCTACGAGCAGTACTTC
CDR3aa: CASSLHRPYEQYF
v_gene: TRBV7-2
j_gene: TRBJ2-7
d_gene: NA
abundance: many

CDR3nt: TGTGCCAGCAGTTTTGGGACTAGCGGGGTCAATGAGCAGTTCTTC
CDR3aa: CASSFGTSGVNEQFF
v_gene: TRBV27
j_gene: TRBJ2-1
d_gene: TRBD2
abundance: many

CDR3nt: TGTGCCAGCAGCCAAGATTTGGGACAGGGTTACGAGCAGTACTTC
CDR3aa: CASSQDLGQGYEQYF
v_gene: TRBV3-1
j_gene: TRBJ2-7
d_gene: TRBD1
abundance: many

CDR3nt: TGCAGTGCTAGAGATCTTGAAGGGATGTCCAAGGATACGCAGTATTTT
CDR3aa: CSARDLEGMSKDTQYF
v_gene: TRBV20-1
j_gene: TRBJ2-3
d_gene: NA
abundance: many

CDR3nt: TGTGCCTGGCATAAGACAGGCTCCGGATGGCCCCAGCATTTT
CDR3aa: CAWHKTGSGWPQHF
v_gene: TRBV30
j_gene: TRBJ1-5
d_gene: NA
abundance: many

CDR3nt: TGTGCCAGCAGCATCTCCCAGGGGGCAGATACGCAGTATTTT
CDR3aa: CASSISQGADTQYF
v_gene: TRBV7-9
j_gene: TRBJ2-3
d_gene: TRBD1
abundance: many

CDR3nt: TGTGCCAGCAGCACCCGGTTAGCGGTCCCTACCTACAATGAGCAGTTCTTC
CDR3aa: CASSTRLAVPTYNEQFF
v_gene: TRBV5-6
j_gene: TRBJ2-1
d_gene: NA
abundance: many

CDR3nt: TGCAGCGTTGAAGGGTTTTCCCGGACTGAAGCTTTCTTT
CDR3aa: CSVEGFSRTEAFF
v_gene: TRBV29-1
j_gene: TRBJ1-1
d_gene: NA
abundance: many

CDR3nt: TGCAGCGTTGTCTTCCTTGGGTACAATGAGCAGTTCTTC
CDR3aa: CSVVFLGYNEQFF
v_gene: TRBV29-1
j_gene: TRBJ2-1
d_gene: NA
abundance: few

CDR3nt: TGTGCCAGCAGCTCACTGGCGACCCAGTACTTC
CDR3aa: CASSSLATQYF
v_gene: TRBV7-9
j_gene: TRBJ2-5
d_gene: NA
abundance: many

CDR3nt: TGTGCCAGCAGCAATTCACGAGGGGGCAACTATGGCTACACCTTC
CDR3aa: CASSNSRGGNYGYTF
v_gene: TRBV13
j_gene: TRBJ1-2
d_gene: TRBD1
abundance: many

CDR3nt: TGTGCCAGCACCACACCGGGACTAGCATCCTACGAGCAGTACTTC
CDR3aa: CASTTPGLASYEQYF
v_gene: TRBV6-2/TRBV6-3
j_gene: TRBJ2-7
d_gene: TRBD2
abundance: many

CDR3nt: TGTGCCACCAGTGACACCGGGACAGGTAGGCCGGGTGAGCAGTTCTTC
CDR3aa: CATSDTGTGRPGEQFF
v_gene: TRBV24-1
j_gene: TRBJ2-1
d_gene: TRBD1
abundance: NA

CDR3nt: TGTGCCTGGGACAGGGGAAGAGCTGGAAACACCATATATTTT
CDR3aa: CAWDRGRAGNTIYF
v_gene: TRBV30
j_gene: TRBJ1-3
d_gene: TRBD1
abundance: many

CDR3nt: TGTGCCTGGAGTACCGGGGACTGGACCGGGGAGCTGTTTTTT
CDR3aa: CAWSTGDWTGELFF
v_gene: TRBV30
j_gene: TRBJ2-2
d_gene: NA
abundance: many

CDR3nt: TGTGCCAGCTCACCACTATCGCCCGCGAACACCGGGGAGCTGTTTTTT
CDR3aa: CASSPLSPANTGELFF
v_gene: TRBV18
j_gene: TRBJ2-2
d_gene: NA
abundance: few

CDR3nt: TGTGCCAGCAGTTACACCAGGGAGCAGTACTTC
CDR3aa: CASSYTREQYF
v_gene: TRBV6-6
j_gene: TRBJ2-7
d_gene: NA
abundance: many

CDR3nt: TGCGCCAGCACCCCTTTAGAAGAGCAGTACTTC
CDR3aa: CASTPLEEQYF
v_gene: TRBV5-1
j_gene: TRBJ2-7
d_gene: NA
abundance: NA

CDR3nt: TGTGCCAGCAGCTCAGCGTCAGATACGCAGTATTTT
CDR3aa: CASSSASDTQYF
v_gene: TRBV7-2
j_gene: TRBJ2-3
d_gene: NA
abundance: many

CDR3nt: TGTGCCAGCAAACTCGGGCTATTTCAGGGAAGCTATGGCTACACCTTC
CDR3aa: CASKLGLFQGSYGYTF
v_gene: TRBV12-3/TRBV12-4
j_gene: TRBJ1-2
d_gene: NA
abundance: few

CDR3nt: TGTGCCAGCAGCTTAGGGGGTTCTTTGCAGGGCAGCTCCTATAATTCACCCCTCCACTTT
CDR3aa: CASSLGGSLQGSSYNSPLHF
v_gene: TRBV7-2
j_gene: TRBJ1-6
d_gene: NA
abundance: many

CDR3nt: TGTGCCAGCAGCGTCCGGGACAGGGACTACGAGCAGTACTTC
CDR3aa: CASSVRDRDYEQYF
v_gene: TRBV7-9
j_gene: TRBJ2-7
d_gene: TRBD1
abundance: many

CDR3nt: TGCAGCGTTGATTTGGGTGAGGGCACTGAAGCTTTCTTT
CDR3aa: CSVDLGEGTEAFF
v_gene: TRBV29-1
j_gene: TRBJ1-1
d_gene: NA
abundance: many

CDR3nt: TGTGCCAGCAGTTGGGCGGGGGCGCTTACCGAGCAGTACTTC
CDR3aa: CASSWAGALTEQYF
v_gene: TRBV27
j_gene: TRBJ2-7
d_gene: NA
abundance: NA

CDR3nt: TGTGCCAGCAGTTACTCGAGGCGAGGGACAGTAGCCGAGCAGTACTTC
CDR3aa: CASSYSRRGTVAEQYF
v_gene: TRBV6-2/TRBV6-3
j_gene: TRBJ2-7
d_gene: TRBD1
abundance: NA

CDR3nt: TGTGCCAGCAGTTGGACAGGGGATGCCCCCTACGAGCAGTACTTC
CDR3aa: CASSWTGDAPYEQYF
v_gene: TRBV6-2/TRBV6-3
j_gene: TRBJ2-7
d_gene: TRBD1
abundance: many

CDR3nt: TGTGCCAGCAGCTTAGTAGGGTCCAACACCATATATTTT
CDR3aa: CASSLVGSNTIYF
v_gene: TRBV7-6
j_gene: TRBJ1-3
d_gene: NA
abundance: many

CDR3nt: TGTGCCAGCAGCCCCCGGGGCCAGTCCAATCGAGCCCAGCATTTT
CDR3aa: CASSPRGQSNRAQHF
v_gene: TRBV12-3/TRBV12-4
j_gene: TRBJ1-5
d_gene: NA
abundance: few

CDR3nt: TGTGCCAGTTCCGTAGGAGCGTATGGCTACACCTTC
CDR3aa: CASSVGAYGYTF
v_gene: TRBV18
j_gene: TRBJ1-2
d_gene: NA
abundance: many

CDR3nt: TGTGCCAGCAGCTTAGGCCCTCAAGGCTCTGGAAACACCATATATTTT
CDR3aa: CASSLGPQGSGNTIYF
v_gene: TRBV11-2
j_gene: TRBJ1-3
d_gene: NA
abundance: many